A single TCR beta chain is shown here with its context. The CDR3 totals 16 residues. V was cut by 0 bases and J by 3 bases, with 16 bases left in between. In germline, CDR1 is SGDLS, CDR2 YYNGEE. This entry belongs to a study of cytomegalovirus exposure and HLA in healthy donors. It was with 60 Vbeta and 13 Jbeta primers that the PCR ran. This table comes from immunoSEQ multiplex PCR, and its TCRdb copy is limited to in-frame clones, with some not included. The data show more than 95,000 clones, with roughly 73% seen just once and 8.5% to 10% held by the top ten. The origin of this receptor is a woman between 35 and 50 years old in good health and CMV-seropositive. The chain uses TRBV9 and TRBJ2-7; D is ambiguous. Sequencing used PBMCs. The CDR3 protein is CASSVGSQINFYEQYF. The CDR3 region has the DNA TGTGCCAGCAGCGTAGGGTCACAGATCAACTTCTACGAGCAGTACTTC.